This T cell receptor beta chain emerged from a study of cytomegalovirus exposure and HLA in healthy donors. Method: immunoSEQ multiplex PCR; TCRdb's copy keeps in-frame clones and lacks some. The table shows 90,000 to 150,000 clones, with around 89% occurring only once. The CDR3 covers 18 residues. Unmatched junction bases numbered 5, after V lost 0 bases and J lost 0 bases. Germline CDR1 reads SGHNT; CDR2 reads YYREEE (reference sequence). The TCR was taken from a woman aged 18-29 years in good health and CMV-seropositive. Sequencing was performed on PBMCs. This chain connects TRBV5-4 to TRBJ2-1; TRBD2 aligns across 11 bases. CDR3 nucleotides: TGTGCCAGCAGCTTGGGTCTACTAGCGGGAGTCTCCTACAATGAGCAGTTCTTC. Its protein is CASSLGLLAGVSYNEQFF. Together with reference TRBV5-4 and TRBJ2-1, the CDR3 gives the full variable domain: ETGVTQSPTHLIKTRGQQVTLRCSSQSGHNTVSWYQQALGQGPQFIFQYYREEENGRGNFPPRFSGLQFPNYSSELNVNALELDDSALYLCASSLGLLAGVSYNEQFFGPGTRLTVL.